The clone carrying this T cell receptor (beta chain) was counted at least ten times. What it binds is not known. The read halts 3 residues ahead of the CDR3 end, with the missing end drawn from the germline J gene. This sample was included in a study of T cell clonality in common variable immunodeficiency. CVID subjects were neither ill nor on immunomodulatory or immunosuppressive medication at sampling. This CDR3 spans 11 amino acids. Trimming took off 5 bases at V and 4 bases at J, with 6 bases between the two ends. Germline CDR1 is SNHLY and CDR2 is FYNNEI. The study, taken as a whole, reports: Fewer TCRbeta clones were shared among CVID subjects than controls. Reportedly, TCR beta sequences from common variable immunodeficiency showed fewer deletions and N-nucleotide insertions. CVID subjects showed higher TCRbeta clonality than healthy controls.

Sequenced by immunoSEQ multiplex PCR; TCRdb stores in-frame clones only, minus some. The sample is made up of 35,000 or so clones, none counted only once. This receptor was taken from a human donor with common variable immunodeficiency. Sequenced: peripheral blood mononuclear cells. The J gene is TRBJ2-7, the V gene TRBV2, with D unresolved. The CDR3 DNA, read in part, is TGTGCCAGCAGTCCAAAATACGAG. Protein sequence: CASSPKYE. The whole CDR3 protein reads CASSPKYEQYF.